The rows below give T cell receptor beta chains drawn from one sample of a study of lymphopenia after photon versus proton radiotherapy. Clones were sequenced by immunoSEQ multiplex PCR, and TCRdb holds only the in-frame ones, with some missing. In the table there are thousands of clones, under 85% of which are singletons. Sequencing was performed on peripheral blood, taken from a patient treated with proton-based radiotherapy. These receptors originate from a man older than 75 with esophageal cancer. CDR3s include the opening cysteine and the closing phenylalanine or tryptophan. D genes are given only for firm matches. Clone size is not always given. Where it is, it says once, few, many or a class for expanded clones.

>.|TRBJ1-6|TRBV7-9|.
CASSLNLVESPLHF
TGTGCCAGCAGCTTAAATCTCGTAGAATCACCCCTCCACTTT
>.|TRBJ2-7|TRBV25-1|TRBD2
CASSRLAGSSYEQYF
TGTGCCAGCAGTCGACTAGCGGGATCCTCCTACGAGCAGTACTTC
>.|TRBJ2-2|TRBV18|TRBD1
CASQGEFSTGELFF
TGTGCCAGCCAGGGGGAGTTCAGCACCGGGGAGCTGTTTTTT
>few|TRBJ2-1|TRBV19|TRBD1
CASSEDRGNEQFF
TGTGCCAGTAGTGAGGACAGGGGAAATGAGCAGTTCTTC
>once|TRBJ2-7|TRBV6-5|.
CASRSLAGVSYEQYF
TGTGCCAGCAGGAGCCTAGCCGGAGTGAGCTACGAGCAGTACTTC
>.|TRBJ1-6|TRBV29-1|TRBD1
CSVRDRDDSPLHF
TGCAGCGTTCGGGACAGGGATGATTCACCCCTCCACTTT
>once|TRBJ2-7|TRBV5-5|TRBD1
CASGDRVSGEQYF
TGTGCCAGCGGGGACAGGGTGAGTGGCGAGCAGTACTTC
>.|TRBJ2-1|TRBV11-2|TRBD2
CASSFSGGAWEQFF
TGTGCCAGCAGCTTTAGCGGGGGGGCCTGGGAGCAGTTCTTC
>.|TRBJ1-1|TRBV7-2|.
CASNHRERAGGTEAFF
TGTGCCAGCAACCATAGGGAGAGGGCCGGGGGCACTGAAGCTTTCTTT
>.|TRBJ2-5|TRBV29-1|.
CSCGRAQETQYF
TGCAGCTGTGGCAGGGCCCAAGAGACCCAGTACTTC
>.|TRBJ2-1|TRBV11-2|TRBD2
CASSLESGGAREQFF
TGTGCCAGCAGCTTAGAAAGCGGGGGGGCTCGAGAGCAGTTCTTC
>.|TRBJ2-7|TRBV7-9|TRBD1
CASSTQNRRQGPSYEQYF
TGTGCCAGCAGCACCCAAAACCGACGACAGGGTCCATCCTACGAGCAGTACTTC
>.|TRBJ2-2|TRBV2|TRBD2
CASNKRALAGVVTGELFF
TGTGCCAGCAACAAGCGGGCCCTAGCGGGAGTTGTCACCGGGGAGCTGTTTTTT
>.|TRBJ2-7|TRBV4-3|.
CASSQDSSSSYEQYF
TGCGCCAGCAGCCAAGATAGTAGTAGCTCCTACGAGCAGTACTTC
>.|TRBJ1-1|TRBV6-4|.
CASSEELGTEAFF
TGTGCCAGCAGTGAAGAATTGGGCACTGAAGCTTTCTTT
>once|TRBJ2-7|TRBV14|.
CASSRSFGGYEQYF
TGTGCCAGCAGCCGGAGCTTTGGGGGATACGAGCAGTACTTC
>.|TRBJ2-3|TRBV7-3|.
CASSHSGLTTDTQYF
TGTGCCAGCAGCCACTCGGGACTCACCACAGATACGCAGTATTTT
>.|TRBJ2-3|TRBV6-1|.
CASSPGTDTQYF
TGTGCCAGCAGTCCAGGGACAGATACGCAGTATTTT
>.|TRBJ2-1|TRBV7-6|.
CASSLGGFSTNNEQFF
TGTGCCAGCAGCTTAGGAGGTTTTAGCACCAACAATGAGCAGTTCTTC
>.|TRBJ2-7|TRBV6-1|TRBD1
CASNGGTGSYEQYF
TGTGCCAGCAACGGAGGGACAGGGTCCTACGAGCAGTACTTC
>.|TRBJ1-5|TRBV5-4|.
CASSLDVDQPQHF
TGTGCCAGCAGCTTGGATGTGGATCAGCCCCAGCATTTT
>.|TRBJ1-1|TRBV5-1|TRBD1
CASSSSGTGANTEAFF
TGCGCCAGCAGCTCCTCCGGGACAGGGGCCAACACTGAAGCTTTCTTT